A selection of T cell receptor beta chains follows, all from one sample in a study of control samples from healthy donors and cancer patients. Only in-frame clones appear in the TCRdb table, and some are missing; sequencing was by immunoSEQ multiplex PCR. The sample totals about 210,000 clones. Sequenced material: blood. All receptors derive from a woman in her 30s in good health. Both conserved end residues are part of each CDR3. A D gene is named only where the DNA matches it firmly.

>TRBV12-3/TRBV12-4|TRBJ1-2|.
CASSVGRGYGYTF
TGTGCCAGCAGTGTGGGAAGGGGCTATGGCTACACCTTC
>TRBV19|TRBJ2-1|.
CASSFGDMNEQFF
TGTGCCAGTAGTTTCGGGGACATGAATGAGCAGTTCTTC
>TRBV5-6|TRBJ2-1|.
CASSLAHVVEQFF
TGTGCCAGCAGCTTGGCACACGTGGTCGAGCAGTTCTTC
>TRBV7-6|TRBJ2-3|.
CASSLVYRDGLDTQYF
TGTGCCAGCAGCTTAGTTTATAGGGACGGATTAGATACGCAGTATTTT
>TRBV9|TRBJ2-1|TRBD2
CASSVGGRSYNEQFF
TGTGCCAGCAGCGTGGGGGGGAGGTCCTACAATGAGCAGTTCTTC
>TRBV7-9|TRBJ1-4|.
CASSPLDRLNEKLFF
TGTGCCAGCAGCCCTCTGGACAGATTAAATGAAAAACTGTTTTTT
>TRBV7-9|TRBJ1-6|TRBD1
CASSLETGGVRYNSPLHF
TGTGCCAGCAGCTTAGAGACAGGGGGGGTTCGCTATAATTCACCCCTCCACTTT
>TRBV7-9|TRBJ1-5|.
CASSSDTYNQPQHF
TGTGCCAGCAGCTCCGACACGTACAATCAGCCCCAGCATTTT
>TRBV6-2/TRBV6-3|TRBJ2-7|TRBD2
CASSSLGTRGVYF
TGTGCCAGCAGTTCCCTTGGGACTAGGGGAGTGTACTTC
>TRBV28|TRBJ1-2|TRBD1
CASRRQGLNYGYTF
TGTGCCAGCAGGCGACAGGGCCTTAACTATGGCTACACCTTC
>TRBV5-5|TRBJ1-2|.
CASSLPGTTISGYTF
TGTGCCAGCAGCTTACCGGGGACAACTATTTCTGGCTACACCTTC
>TRBV28|TRBJ1-2|.
CASSPNVGTRGYTF
TGTGCCAGCAGTCCCAACGTGGGGACCAGGGGCTACACCTTC
>TRBV24-1|TRBJ2-2|.
CATSEIGRKKNTGELFF
TGTGCCACCAGTGAGATCGGACGGAAGAAGAACACCGGGGAGCTGTTTTTT
>TRBV7-9|TRBJ2-6|.
CASSLRAGLEGGANVLTF
TGTGCCAGCAGCTTAAGGGCAGGGCTCGAAGGAGGGGCCAACGTCCTGACTTTC
>TRBV5-1|TRBJ1-2|.
CASSFSGTYGYTF
TGCGCCAGCAGCTTCTCCGGGACCTATGGCTACACCTTC
>TRBV9|TRBJ1-3|.
CASSATASLISGNTIYF
TGTGCCAGCAGCGCTACCGCTTCACTTATCTCTGGAAACACCATATATTTT
>TRBV5-6|TRBJ1-2|.
CASSFTTVANYGYTF
TGTGCCAGCAGCTTTACGACGGTAGCTAACTATGGCTACACCTTC
>TRBV3-1/TRBV3-2|TRBJ1-2|.
CASSQISVRGYTF
TGTGCCAGCAGCCAAATATCGGTACGGGGCTACACCTTC
>TRBV19|TRBJ1-2|.
CASSPLYTGGQDGYTF
TGTGCCAGTAGCCCCTTATATACCGGGGGCCAAGATGGCTACACCTTC
>TRBV25-1|TRBJ2-6|TRBD1
CASMVGRGLVGANVLTF
TGTGCCAGCATGGTCGGCAGGGGGCTGGTTGGGGCCAACGTCCTGACTTTC
>TRBV19|TRBJ2-7|.
CASSKTAYSYEQYF
TGTGCCAGTAGTAAGACAGCTTACTCCTACGAGCAGTACTTC
>TRBV19|TRBJ1-2|.
CASKISGENRNGYTF
TGTGCCAGTAAAATTAGCGGGGAAAATAGAAATGGCTACACCTTC